A selection of T cell receptor beta chains follows, all from one sample in a study of identical twins. Via MiXCR, TCRdb re-called the 5' RACE reads, giving one row per CDR3 protein. Of some 760,000 distinct CDR3 sequences in the sample, 15% to 20% were seen once. The sample was also linked to a second study, of T cells expressing NK-cell markers.

The sample taken for sequencing was PBMCs. The source is a woman in her late teens or twenties in good health. Each CDR3 is given with its conserved first and last residue. The D gene is left open where the match is weak. Expanded clones get a size class; other rows say once, few or many, or leave the size out.

d_call: -
v_call: TRBV4-1
j_call: TRBJ2-3
clone_size: -
cdr3_nt: TGCGCCAGCAGCCGCACTATCACAGATACGCAGTATTTT
cdr3_aa: CASSRTITDTQYF

d_call: -
v_call: TRBV5-1
j_call: TRBJ2-5
clone_size: few
cdr3_nt: TGCGCCAGCAGCTTAGCAAGCAGTCAAGAGACCCAGTACTTC
cdr3_aa: CASSLASSQETQYF

d_call: -
v_call: TRBV12-3/TRBV12-4
j_call: TRBJ2-7
clone_size: few
cdr3_nt: TGTGCCAGCAGCTCTACCCGGGAGTTCGAGCAGTACTTC
cdr3_aa: CASSSTREFEQYF

d_call: TRBD2
v_call: TRBV5-1
j_call: TRBJ2-5
clone_size: -
cdr3_nt: TGCGCCAGCAGCTGGACTAGCGGCCAAGAGACCCAGTACTTC
cdr3_aa: CASSWTSGQETQYF

d_call: -
v_call: TRBV11-2
j_call: TRBJ2-5
clone_size: few
cdr3_nt: TGTGCCAGCAGCTTAGTCCCAGTAACGGAGACCCAGTACTTC
cdr3_aa: CASSLVPVTETQYF

d_call: -
v_call: TRBV5-1
j_call: TRBJ2-7
clone_size: many
cdr3_nt: TGCGCCAGCAGCGCTAGGAACTACGAGCAGTACTTC
cdr3_aa: CASSARNYEQYF

d_call: -
v_call: TRBV6-5
j_call: TRBJ2-3
clone_size: few
cdr3_nt: TGTGCCAGCAGTTACTCAACACGAAGCACAGATACGCAGTATTTT
cdr3_aa: CASSYSTRSTDTQYF

d_call: TRBD1
v_call: TRBV12-3/TRBV12-4
j_call: TRBJ2-4
clone_size: few
cdr3_nt: TGTGCCAGCAGTTCGCGACAGGGGAACATTCAGTACTTC
cdr3_aa: CASSSRQGNIQYF

d_call: -
v_call: TRBV6-5
j_call: TRBJ1-5
clone_size: many
cdr3_nt: TGTGCCAGCAGTTGGAGTAGCAATCAGCCCCAGCATTTT
cdr3_aa: CASSWSSNQPQHF

d_call: -
v_call: TRBV5-6
j_call: TRBJ2-7
clone_size: few
cdr3_nt: TGTGCCAGCAGCTTCCCGGCCGTCCACGAGCAGTACTTC
cdr3_aa: CASSFPAVHEQYF

d_call: -
v_call: TRBV10-2
j_call: TRBJ2-5
clone_size: -
cdr3_nt: TGCGCCAGCAGTATCACCGGGTACCGGGAGACCCAGTACTTC
cdr3_aa: CASSITGYRETQYF

d_call: -
v_call: TRBV6-2/TRBV6-3
j_call: TRBJ2-3
clone_size: few
cdr3_nt: TGTGCCAGCAGGGGGACCACAGATACGCAGTATTTT
cdr3_aa: CASRGTTDTQYF

d_call: -
v_call: TRBV12-3/TRBV12-4
j_call: TRBJ2-7
clone_size: -
cdr3_nt: TGTGCCAGCAGTTTATCCGGACCGATCTACGAGCAGTACTTC
cdr3_aa: CASSLSGPIYEQYF

d_call: TRBD1
v_call: TRBV14
j_call: TRBJ2-7
clone_size: -
cdr3_nt: TGTGCCAGCAGCCAAGTGGGACAGGGCGGAGGTCCATACTTC
cdr3_aa: CASSQVGQGGGPYF

d_call: -
v_call: TRBV27
j_call: TRBJ1-6
clone_size: -
cdr3_nt: TGTGCCAGCAGATTGGCGGGGGTCTGGAATTCACCCCTCCACTTT
cdr3_aa: CASRLAGVWNSPLHF

d_call: TRBD1
v_call: TRBV24-1
j_call: TRBJ2-7
clone_size: few
cdr3_nt: TGTGCCACCAGCTACAGGGGCCAGCAGTACTTC
cdr3_aa: CATSYRGQQYF

d_call: TRBD2
v_call: TRBV4-2
j_call: TRBJ2-7
clone_size: few
cdr3_nt: TGTGCCAGCAGCCAAGAGGGGACTAGCGGGGACGAGCAGTACTTC
cdr3_aa: CASSQEGTSGDEQYF

d_call: -
v_call: TRBV3-1
j_call: TRBJ2-1
clone_size: -
cdr3_nt: TGTGCCAGCAGCCAAAGTAACGACAATGAGCAGTTCTTC
cdr3_aa: CASSQSNDNEQFF

d_call: -
v_call: TRBV20-1
j_call: TRBJ2-3
clone_size: -
cdr3_nt: TGCAGTGCTAGAAAGCGGGGCACAGATACGCAGTATTTT
cdr3_aa: CSARKRGTDTQYF

d_call: -
v_call: TRBV12-3/TRBV12-4
j_call: TRBJ2-1
clone_size: -
cdr3_nt: TGTGCCAGCAGAGCCCAGAACTACAATGAGCAGTTCTTC
cdr3_aa: CASRAQNYNEQFF

d_call: TRBD2
v_call: TRBV6-2/TRBV6-3
j_call: TRBJ2-1
clone_size: many
cdr3_nt: TGTGCCAGCAGTCCGGGACTAGCGGGGGGGAGACTCTACAATGAGCAGTTCTTC
cdr3_aa: CASSPGLAGGRLYNEQFF

d_call: TRBD1
v_call: TRBV6-1
j_call: TRBJ1-5
clone_size: few
cdr3_nt: TGTGCCAGCAGTGTACAGGGGAGCGGCCAGCCCCAGCATTTT
cdr3_aa: CASSVQGSGQPQHF

d_call: -
v_call: TRBV20-1
j_call: TRBJ1-6
clone_size: -
cdr3_nt: TGCAGTGCTAGGGCAACATCTTTGGCACCCCTCCACTTT
cdr3_aa: CSARATSLAPLHF